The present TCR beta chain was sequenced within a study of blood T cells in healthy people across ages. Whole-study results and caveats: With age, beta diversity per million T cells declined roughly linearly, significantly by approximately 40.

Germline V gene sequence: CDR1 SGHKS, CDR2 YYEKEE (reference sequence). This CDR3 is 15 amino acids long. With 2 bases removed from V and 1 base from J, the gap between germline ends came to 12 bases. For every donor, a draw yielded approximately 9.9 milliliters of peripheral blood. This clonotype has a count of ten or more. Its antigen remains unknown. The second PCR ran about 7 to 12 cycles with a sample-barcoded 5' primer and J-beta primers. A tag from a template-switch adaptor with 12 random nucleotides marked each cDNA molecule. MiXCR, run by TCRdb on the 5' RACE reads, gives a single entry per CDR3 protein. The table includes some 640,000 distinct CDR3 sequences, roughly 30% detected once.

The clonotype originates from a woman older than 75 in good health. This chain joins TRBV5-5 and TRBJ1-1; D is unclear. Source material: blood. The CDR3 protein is CASSLLAAKNTEAFF. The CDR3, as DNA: TGTGCCAGCAGCTTATTGGCAGCAAAGAACACTGAAGCTTTCTTT.